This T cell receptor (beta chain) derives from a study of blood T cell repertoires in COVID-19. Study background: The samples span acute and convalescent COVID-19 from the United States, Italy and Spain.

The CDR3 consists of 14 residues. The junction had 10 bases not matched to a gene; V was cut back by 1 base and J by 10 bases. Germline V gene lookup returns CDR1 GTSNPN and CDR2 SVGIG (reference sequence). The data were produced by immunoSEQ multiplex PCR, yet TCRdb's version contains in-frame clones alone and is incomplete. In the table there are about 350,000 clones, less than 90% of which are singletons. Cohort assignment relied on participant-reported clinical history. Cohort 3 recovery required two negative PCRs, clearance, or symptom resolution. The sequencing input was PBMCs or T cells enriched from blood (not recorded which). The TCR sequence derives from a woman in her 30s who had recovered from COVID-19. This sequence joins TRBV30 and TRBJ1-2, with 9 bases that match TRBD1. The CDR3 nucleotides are TGTGCCTGGAGTGCCCCCCCGTACAGGGGGCTCTACACCTTC. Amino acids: CAWSAPPYRGLYTF.